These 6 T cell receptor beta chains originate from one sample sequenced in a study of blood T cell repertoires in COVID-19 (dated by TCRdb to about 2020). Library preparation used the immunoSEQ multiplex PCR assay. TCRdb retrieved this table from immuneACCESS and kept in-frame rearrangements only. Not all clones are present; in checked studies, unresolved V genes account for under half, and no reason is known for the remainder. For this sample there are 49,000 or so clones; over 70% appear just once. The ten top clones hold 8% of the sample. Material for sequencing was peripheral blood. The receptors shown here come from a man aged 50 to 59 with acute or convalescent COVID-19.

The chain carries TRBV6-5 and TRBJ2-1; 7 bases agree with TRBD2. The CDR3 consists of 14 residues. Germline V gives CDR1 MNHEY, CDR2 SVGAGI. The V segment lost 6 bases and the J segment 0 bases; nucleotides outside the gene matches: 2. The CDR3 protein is CASSGGSSYNEQFF. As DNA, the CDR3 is TGTGCCAGCAGCGGCGGGAGCTCCTACAATGAGCAGTTCTTC.

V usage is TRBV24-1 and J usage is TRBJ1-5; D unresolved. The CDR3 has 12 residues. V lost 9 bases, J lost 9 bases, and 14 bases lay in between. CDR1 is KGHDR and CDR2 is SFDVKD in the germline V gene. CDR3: CATQPREGPQHF. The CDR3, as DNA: TGTGCCACCCAGCCGAGAGAGGGGCCCCAGCATTTT.

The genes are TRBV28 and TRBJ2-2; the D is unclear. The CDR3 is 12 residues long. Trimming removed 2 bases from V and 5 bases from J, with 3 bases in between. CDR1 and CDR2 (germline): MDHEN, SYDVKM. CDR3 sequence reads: CASSLETGELFF. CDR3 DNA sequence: TGTGCCAGCAGTTTAGAGACCGGGGAGCTGTTTTTT.

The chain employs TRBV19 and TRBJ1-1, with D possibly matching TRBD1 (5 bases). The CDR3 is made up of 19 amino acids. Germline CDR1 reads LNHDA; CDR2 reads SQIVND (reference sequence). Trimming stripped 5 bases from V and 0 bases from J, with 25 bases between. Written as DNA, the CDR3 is TGTGCCAGTAGTTTCGGCCTAACTAGGGCAGGGAGGATGAACACTGAAGCTTTCTTT. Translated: CASSFGLTRAGRMNTEAFF.

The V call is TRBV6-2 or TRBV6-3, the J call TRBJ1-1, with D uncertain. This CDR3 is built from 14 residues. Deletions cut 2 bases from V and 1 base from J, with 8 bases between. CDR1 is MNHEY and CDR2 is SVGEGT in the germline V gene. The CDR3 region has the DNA TGTGCCAGCAGTTACGTTCTGCGGAACACTGAAGCTTTCTTT. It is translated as CASSYVLRNTEAFF.

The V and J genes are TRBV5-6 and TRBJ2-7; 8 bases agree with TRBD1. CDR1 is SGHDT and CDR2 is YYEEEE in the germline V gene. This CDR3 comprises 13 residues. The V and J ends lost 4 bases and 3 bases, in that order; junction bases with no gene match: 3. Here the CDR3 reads CASSDRGLYEQYF. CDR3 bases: TGTGCCAGCAGCGACAGGGGACTCTACGAGCAGTACTTC.